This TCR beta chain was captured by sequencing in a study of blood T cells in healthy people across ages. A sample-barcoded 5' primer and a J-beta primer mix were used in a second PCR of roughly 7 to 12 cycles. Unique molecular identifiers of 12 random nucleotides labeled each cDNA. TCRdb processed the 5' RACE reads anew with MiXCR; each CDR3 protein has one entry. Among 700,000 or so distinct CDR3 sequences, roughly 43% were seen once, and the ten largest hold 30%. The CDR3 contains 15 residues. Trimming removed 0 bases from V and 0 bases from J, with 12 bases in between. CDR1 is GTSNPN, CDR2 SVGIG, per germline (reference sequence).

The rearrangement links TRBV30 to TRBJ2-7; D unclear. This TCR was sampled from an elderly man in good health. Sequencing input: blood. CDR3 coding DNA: TGTGCCTGGAGTGTAGGCGGTTCGAGCTCCTACGAGCAGTACTTC. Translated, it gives CAWSVGGSSSYEQYF.